This T cell receptor (beta chain) was recovered during a study of cytomegalovirus exposure and HLA in healthy donors. With regard to this clone: The antigen is unknown.

The PCR used 60 Vbeta and 13 Jbeta primers. Clones were read by immunoSEQ multiplex PCR, and TCRdb kept only the in-frame ones, dropping some. The sample carries about 160,000 clones, roughly four fifths recorded once. Findings and caveats of the study: Some TCR beta chains (roughly 150 of them) were listed as cytomegalovirus-associated.

This CDR3 is 15 amino acids long. Germline lookup yields CDR1 SGHDT and CDR2 YYEEEE. Trimming pared 4 bases from V and 1 base from J, leaving 14 bases between. The chain couples TRBV5-6 to TRBJ1-1; the D gene is possibly TRBD1 (5 bases). The sequencing input was PBMCs. The sequence was collected from a woman aged 40 to 50 in good health and CMV-seronegative. CDR3 nucleotide sequence: TGTGCCAGCAGCCGCCCACAGGCGAAGAACACTGAAGCTTTCTTT. It codes for CASSRPQAKNTEAFF. The complete variable domain, with remaining parts taken from reference TRBV5-6 and TRBJ1-1, reads DAGVTQSPTHLIKTRGQQVTLRCSPKSGHDTVSWYQQALGQGPQFIFQYYEEEERQRGNFPDRFSGHQFPNYSSELNVNALLLGDSALYLCASSRPQAKNTEAFFGQGTRLTVV.